The present entry profiles one T cell receptor (beta chain) with its context. Its antigen specificity is not known. Per-base quality was not reported, and no clone a single base away is much larger than it. Only healthy Caucasian donors were included. Three unrelated non-twin adults were additionally sequenced: a male aged 18 to 29, a male aged 50 to 60 and a female aged 50 to 60. Miltenyi CD45RO+ enrichment and human naive T-cell isolation kits were used to isolate memory (CD45RO+) and naive T cells from PBMC. The source of the sample is a study of identical twins (dated by TCRdb to 2015 to 2016). Describing the broader study: TCR alpha and beta repertoires from monozygotic twins, unrelated adults of various ages and cord blood were deep-sequenced to test whether fetal clonotypes persist. To rule out contamination, replicate twin experiments were performed at different times with different library preparation protocols. Study-wide conclusions, independent of this receptor: Excess twin sharing in beta out-of-frame sequences was weaker because fewer shared sequences lowered the signal-to-noise ratio. Zero-insertion analyses could be partly confounded by invariant T cells such as MAIT and iNKT, although diverse VJ usage argued against such confounding for most clonotypes. Because the same donors could not be followed over many years, the conclusions relied on cross-sectional statistical analysis. Recombination models systematically underestimated out-of-frame TCR alpha sharing in monozygotic twins but agreed with sharing between unrelated individuals. Compared with coincidental sharing between unrelated individuals, an excess of low generation-probability sequences was observed among out-of-frame TCR alpha sequences shared between twins. Fewer insertions were carried by abundant cord blood beta clonotypes; a weaker similar trend was observed in young adult naive repertoires, while no such trend was observed in memory repertoires.

Library generation was performed with 5' RACE. TCRdb records Illumina HiSeq 2000 as the sequencer. A universal primer binding site was added through template switching, and the final cDNA carried a unique molecular identifier so that TCR cDNA molecules could be counted accurately. Specific primers in the conserved constant-segment region were used to synthesize first-strand cDNA for TCR alpha and beta chains. To control for contamination, each cDNA library was double barcoded with a SMART-Mk sample barcode plus Illumina barcodes. TruSeq adapter sequences along with Illumina sample barcodes were introduced in two successive PCR steps. Sequencing of the TCR alpha and beta cDNA libraries was done on the Illumina HiSeq platform using custom primers. As for how the authors treated the data: MiGEC was used to process raw reads and extract unique molecular identifiers, and MiXCR was used to find CDR3 positions. Recombination models were inferred per individual with the repgenHMM and IGoR tools using an EM algorithm. Shared clonotype analysis was performed with the tcR package in R, normalizing sharing by the product of cloneset sizes. Out-of-frame nonproductive sequences were analyzed to study raw recombination free of thymic and clonal selection effects. TCRdb passed the public sequencing reads through fastp at Q25 and MiXCR, retaining productive beta sequences. One record per CDR3 amino acid sequence lists the most common genes and DNA. The authors' filters were not applied to this entry. This sample is represented by 400,000 to 500,000 distinct CDR3 sequences; about a fifth of them were singletons. 10% to 15% of the sample rests with the top ten.

Ends trimmed: V by 6 bases, J by 0 bases; bases unmatched to a gene: 9. The CDR3 goes from the cysteine to the phenylalanine over 17 residues. Here the CDR3 DNA is all that survives: 51 bases in frame from base 1. In the germline V gene (reference sequence), CDR1 corresponds to LNHNV and CDR2 to YYDKDF. Recombination linked TRBV15 to TRBJ2-1; 9 central bases correspond to TRBD1. Sequenced sample: naive T cells sorted from blood. According to the study, the label for this sample's cell subset or site signals: cells isolated with a human naive T-cell isolation kit. The receptor's source is a man in his forties or fifties in good health. The CDR3 is CATSRGTGISSYNEQFF. The DNA reads as follows: TGTGCCACCAGTAGGGGGACAGGGATAAGCTCCTACAATGAGCAGTTCTTC. Reference TRBV15 and TRBJ2-1 proteins supply the regions before and after the CDR3; the full variable domain is: DAMVIQNPRYQVTQFGKPVTLSCSQTLNHNVMYWYQQKSSQAPKLLFHYYDKDFNNEADTPDNFQSRRPNTSFCFLDIRSPGLGDTAMYLCATSRGTGISSYNEQFFGPGTRLTVL.